Following are 22 T cell receptor beta chains from one sample sequenced in a study of neurological immune-mediated disorders. TCRdb ran MiXCR on the 5' RACE reads and lists one entry per CDR3 protein. The sample has roughly 46,000 distinct CDR3 sequences, under 2% seen once. Sequences were obtained from PBMCs. The receptor source for this set is a woman between 40 and 50 years old with multiple sclerosis.

This clonotype was observed many times. This chain uses TRBV5-1 with TRBJ1-4; 8 nucleotides align to TRBD1. This CDR3 spans 14 amino acids. Germline-derived CDR1 and CDR2 are SGHRS and YFSETQ. The V segment lost 2 bases and the J segment 7 bases; nucleotides outside the gene matches: 4. The CDR3 loop is CASSFGQGAEKLFF. The DNA for the CDR3 is TGCGCCAGCAGCTTTGGGCAGGGGGCTGAAAAACTGTTTTTT. Filled out from reference TRBV5-1 and TRBJ1-4, the complete variable domain reads KAGVTQTPRYLIKTRGQQVTLSCSPISGHRSVSWYQQTPGQGLQFLFEYFSETQRNKGNFPGRFSGRQFSNSRSEMNVSTLELGDSALYLCASSFGQGAEKLFFGSGTQLSVL.

Many counts were recorded for this clonotype. This chain joins TRBV5-6 and TRBJ1-4; D remains ambiguous. This CDR3 region has 13 residues. With 0 bases removed from V and 8 bases from J, the gap between germline ends came to 8 bases. Germline V CDR1 and CDR2: SGHDT, YYEEEE. CDR3 DNA: TGTGCCAGCAGCTTGGCCCAGGTCGAAAAACTGTTTTTT. Protein sequence: CASSLAQVEKLFF.

This clonotype was observed many times. This chain uses TRBV2 with TRBJ2-2; perhaps D is TRBD1 or TRBD2 (5 bases each). The CDR3 contains 17 residues. Germline-derived CDR1 and CDR2 are SNHLY and FYNNEI. The V end was cut by 4 bases, the J end by 4 bases, with 19 bases between. Here the CDR3 reads CASSVGDRMGTTGELFF. The CDR3 DNA follows: TGTGCCAGCAGTGTCGGCGACAGAATGGGGACCACCGGGGAGCTGTTTTTT.

The rearrangement uses TRBV5-1 and TRBJ2-7, with D possibly being TRBD1 or TRBD2 (6 bases each). Between the trimmed V and J ends, which lost 4 bases and 1 base, there was a span of 12 bases. The CDR3 runs 14 residues. Germline CDR1 is SGHRS and CDR2 is YFSETQ. CDR3 in amino acids: CASSDVGGSYEQYF. CDR3 bases: TGCGCCAGCAGCGACGTAGGGGGGTCCTACGAGCAGTACTTC.

This clonotype has at least ten counts. V gene TRBV10-2 combines with J gene TRBJ2-7; possibly TRBD1 for D (6 bases). V lost 3 bases and J lost 0, with 12 bases in between. The CDR3 is made up of 15 amino acids. Germline CDR1 reads WSHSY; CDR2 reads SAAADI. CDR3 bases: TGCGCCAGCAGTGACCAGGGGAAAACCTCCTACGAGCAGTACTTC. It is translated as CASSDQGKTSYEQYF.

Many counts were recorded for this clonotype. The V and J genes are TRBV20-1 and TRBJ1-1; the D is unclear. The V end was cut by 5 bases, the J end by 1 base, with 11 bases between. This CDR3 region has 13 residues. CDR1 is DFQATT and CDR2 is SNEGSKA in the germline V gene (reference sequence). The CDR3 here is CSALVMGNTEAFF. The DNA of the CDR3 is TGCAGTGCTTTAGTTATGGGGAACACTGAAGCTTTCTTT.

This clonotype was found many times. This rearrangement joins TRBV5-1 to TRBJ2-2; 7 bases agree with TRBD1. After removal of 5 bases from V and 1 base from J, the junction contained 8 bases not matched to a gene. Per germline, CDR1 SGHRS and CDR2 YFSETQ. This CDR3 region has 16 residues. CDR3 coding DNA: TGCGCCAGCAGTTTAACCGGGACAGTGAACACCGGGGAGCTGTTTTTT. As protein: CASSLTGTVNTGELFF.

This clonotype was seen ten or more times. V is TRBV3-1 and J is TRBJ2-2; TRBD1 might be the D (5 bases). V lost 4 bases and J lost 5, with 14 bases in between. The germline CDR1 and CDR2 sequences are LGHDT and YNNKEL (reference sequence). The CDR3 consists of 15 residues. The CDR3 sequence is CASSRQGAGTGELFF. CDR3 DNA sequence: TGTGCCAGCAGCCGACAAGGGGCCGGGACCGGGGAGCTGTTTTTT.

There are many counts of this clonotype. The V gene is TRBV5-6, the J gene TRBJ1-1; no firm D call. The CDR3 is 14 residues long. The ends were cut back, 4 bases at V and 1 base at J, with 11 bases in the middle. The germline CDR1 and CDR2 sequences are SGHDT and YYEEEE. The DNA for the CDR3 is TGTGCCAGCAGCCGTTCTTGGGGGAACACTGAAGCTTTCTTT. This translates into CASSRSWGNTEAFF.

This clonotype was seen ten or more times. This chain uses TRBV5-1 with TRBJ1-6; D gene uncertain. Trimming pared 4 bases from V and 8 bases from J, leaving 13 bases between. CDR1 and CDR2 from the germline V gene are SGHRS and YFSETQ. The CDR3 is 14 amino acids. This chain's CDR3 is CASSAERRDSPLHF. In DNA form, the CDR3 reads TGCGCCAGCAGCGCGGAGCGTCGTGATTCACCCCTCCACTTT. The full variable domain, its missing parts supplied by reference TRBV5-1 and TRBJ1-6, is KAGVTQTPRYLIKTRGQQVTLSCSPISGHRSVSWYQQTPGQGLQFLFEYFSETQRNKGNFPGRFSGRQFSNSRSEMNVSTLELGDSALYLCASSAERRDSPLHFGNGTRLTVT.

There are many counts of this clonotype. CDR3 bases: TGTGCCAGCTCACCACTAGCTCCCGGGGAGCTGTTTTTT. The encoded protein is CASSPLAPGELFF. The chain has TRBV18 and TRBJ2-2, with unresolved D. The CDR3 extends over 13 amino acids. Germline V CDR1 and CDR2: KGHSH, LQKENI. Trimming took off 1 base at V and 6 bases at J, with 6 bases between the two ends.

This clonotype was counted many times. V is TRBV12-3 or TRBV12-4 and J is TRBJ2-7, with D hard to call. With 6 bases removed from V and 1 base from J, the gap between germline ends came to 13 bases. CDR3 length: 14 amino acids. The CDR3 here is CASSRGRRSYEQYF. CDR3 DNA: TGTGCCAGCAGCCGAGGCAGGAGATCCTACGAGCAGTACTTC.

The sample holds many counts of this clonotype. The chain couples TRBV29-1 to TRBJ1-1; D is unclear. Between the trimmed V and J ends, which lost 3 bases and 1 base, there was a span of 9 bases. Germline V gives CDR1 SQVTM, CDR2 ANQGSEA. The CDR3 is 13 amino acids. The DNA for the CDR3 is TGCAGCGTTGATGAACAAAAGAACACTGAAGCTTTCTTT. This sequence encodes CSVDEQKNTEAFF.

This clonotype was picked up many times. The chain links TRBV5-1 to TRBJ2-7; no clear D gene. CDR1 is SGHRS and CDR2 is YFSETQ in the germline V gene. Between the trimmed V and J ends, which lost 0 bases and 0 bases, there was a span of 7 bases. This CDR3 comprises 14 residues. The CDR3 DNA is TGCGCCAGCAGCTTGGCCCAGTACTCCTACGAGCAGTACTTC. Its translation is CASSLAQYSYEQYF.

This clonotype has a count of ten or more. V gene TRBV5-4 combines with J gene TRBJ2-7, with 11 nucleotides matching TRBD2. The CDR3 is made up of 15 amino acids. The ends lost 0 bases at V and 5 bases at J; junction bases unmatched: 4. CDR1 and CDR2 (germline): SGHNT, YYREEE (reference sequence). CDR3 sequence (DNA): TGTGCCAGCAGCTTGGTACTAGCGGGGGTCCACGAGCAGTACTTC. Translated, it gives CASSLVLAGVHEQYF.

This clonotype was seen at least ten times. The chain is built from TRBV3-1 and TRBJ1-2, with D uncertain. Germline lookup yields CDR1 LGHDT and CDR2 YNNKEL (reference sequence). The CDR3 is made up of 14 amino acids. Deletions cut 4 bases from V and 4 bases from J, with 13 bases between. The CDR3 DNA reads TGTGCCAGCAGCCCAGACGTCAGTATCTATGGCTACACCTTC. Translated, it gives CASSPDVSIYGYTF. Filled out from reference TRBV3-1 and TRBJ1-2, the complete variable domain reads DTAVSQTPKYLVTQMGNDKSIKCEQNLGHDTMYWYKQDSKKFLKIMFSYNNKELIINETVPNRFSPKSPDKAHLNLHINSLELGDSAVYFCASSPDVSIYGYTFGSGTRLTVV.

The chain combines TRBV20-1 with TRBJ2-7; maybe TRBD2 (6 bases). CDR1 DFQATT and CDR2 SNEGSKA come from the germline V gene (reference sequence). This CDR3 comprises 14 residues. V was shortened by 3 bases and J by 5 bases, with 17 bases between the two germline ends. CDR3 nucleotides: TGCAGTGCTAGTTCCCCGGGGGTGAGCAACGAGCAGTACTTC. Its protein is CSASSPGVSNEQYF.

This clonotype was observed at least ten times. The V and J genes are TRBV5-4 and TRBJ1-5; D gene uncertain. V was clipped by 5 bases and J by 1 base, with 10 bases between them. The CDR3 sequence is 14 residues long. Germline values: CDR1 SGHNT, CDR2 YYREEE (reference sequence). DNA for the CDR3: TGTGCCAGCAGGCGCTTCGGGAGCAATCAGCCCCAGCATTTT. It is translated as CASRRFGSNQPQHF.

This clonotype has at least ten counts. V usage is TRBV15 and J usage is TRBJ1-4; D uncertain. Trimming removed 3 bases from V and 6 bases from J, with 17 bases in between. The CDR3 runs to 16 residues. Germline CDR1 is LNHNV and CDR2 is YYDKDF (reference sequence). The DNA of the CDR3 is TGTGCCACCAGCAGTCCCCGTCTGGGCACACATGAAAAACTGTTTTTT. It codes for CATSSPRLGTHEKLFF.

This clonotype was observed at least ten times. V and J are TRBV5-1 and TRBJ2-6; tentative D call: TRBD1 (5 bases). Looked up from germline, CDR1 is SGHRS and CDR2 is YFSETQ. The CDR3 extends over 17 amino acids. V was clipped by 1 base and J by 0 bases, with 11 bases between them. CDR3 nucleotides: TGCGCCAGCAGCTTGACCCGACAGAGCTCTGGGGCCAACGTCCTGACTTTC. This codes for CASSLTRQSSGANVLTF.

This clonotype occurred many times. This chain uses TRBV5-1 with TRBJ2-7, with 12 bases lining up with TRBD2. Trimming at V came to 0 bases and at J to 0 bases, leaving 4 bases not matched to a gene. Germline assignment: CDR1 SGHRS and CDR2 YFSETQ. The CDR3 contains 17 residues. The CDR3 DNA sequence: TGCGCCAGCAGCTTGGGACTAGCGGGGGCCTTCTCCTACGAGCAGTACTTC. This gives the protein CASSLGLAGAFSYEQYF.

At least ten counts were recorded for this clonotype. V is TRBV10-3 and J is TRBJ2-1; D is ambiguous. The CDR3 covers 14 residues. Germline V lookup: CDR1 ENHRY, CDR2 SYGVKD. Trimming took 4 bases from V and 2 from J, leaving 9 bases between them. CDR3 bases: TGTGCCATCAGTGCACAGCGAACCTACAATGAGCAGTTCTTC. It encodes CAISAQRTYNEQFF.